Given below is one TCR beta chain in context. No antigen is known for it. Per-nucleotide qualities are absent, and no much larger clonotype sits a single base away. The source of the sample is a study of shared clonotypes between healthy human individuals (dated by TCRdb to 2020 to 2021). About the investigation overall: A few men and two women, aged 18 to 49 years, made up the cohort. Per donor, leukapheresis produced somewhere between about 0.94 and 8.9 billion PBMCs. Libraries were prepared and TCR repertoires were sequenced by different laboratories using diverse techniques, in order to increase sequencing depth and limit assay-specific biases. To estimate repertoire size and how much clonotypes are shared between individuals, the study performed deep sequencing of blood TCR repertoires from 4 to 6 healthy adults. For each donor, CD4 naive and CD4 memory were each run on three plates, CD8 naive on two plates, and CD8 memory on one plate.

Donors were healthy HIV-negative adults with no recently reported acute infections or vaccinations. Only Caucasian adults living in Nashville, Tennessee, USA were represented among the donors. CD4+ T cells were enriched through magnetic negative selection, after which naive cells were positively selected on CD45RA and the remaining negative fraction served as the memory subset. Blood was collected by leukapheresis, and PBMCs were isolated by Ficoll-Histopaque density gradient centrifugation and then cryopreserved in liquid nitrogen vapor phase. Purity and quantity of every magnetically sorted T cell population were checked by analytical flow cytometry. Genomic DNA was isolated from each sorted fraction and quantified by UV absorbance on a Nanodrop 2000c. General findings and caveats noted by the study authors: Sampling was limited to blood, and TCR repertoires in tissue likely differ from TCR repertoires in blood. When a handful of donors were compared, the shared fraction of clonotypes was about 5% for naive CD4, 3% to 4% for naive CD8, more than 2% for memory CD4, and 0.35% to 0.5% for memory CD8. Incomplete sequencing was indicated by rarefaction of sorted-subset datasets, despite the large sequencing depth. Based on pairwise subsampling, the degree of clonotype sharing among donors was expected to be affected by sequencing depth. Estimated clonotype richness was generally larger for naive than for memory subsets. Compared with non-shared clonotypes, clonotypes shared by all four sorted-subset donors had higher generation probabilities. Because the study included only a small number of donors, the genetic and exposure-history diversity represented was limited.

TCR CDR3 regions were amplified from genomic DNA by multiplex PCR using the deep immunoSEQ assay. For each cell subset, the extracted genomic DNA was distributed evenly across all wells of several immunoSEQ 96-well plates, and each plate served as one replicate. For sorted subsets, around 0.2 ug of genomic DNA, equivalent to some 33,000 T cell genomes, went into each replicate PCR. The purified libraries were quantified using a Qubit 3.0 fluorometer, sized with a Bioanalyzer 2100, and then quantified again using the KAPA Library Quantification kit. Every immunoSEQ 96-well plate was sequenced on a separate single-read 150-cycle Illumina NextSeq 550 flow cell. In the original analysis: The immunoSEQ output contained only junctional sequences without quality scores, so filtering could not match that applied to full-length reads. To assign V/J genes and CDR3, sequences were annotated against IMGT germline references using PyIR, a Python wrapper for IgBLAST v1.9. Reads with weak V/J assignments (E-value above 1e-6), missing CDR3, stop codons, out-of-frame junctions, or ambiguous translated residues were removed. V3J clonotypes were defined by identical inferred V gene, J gene, and CDR3 amino acid sequence. To compute the percentage overlap between repertoires, the number of shared unique clonotypes was divided by the size of the smaller repertoire. Richness of each repertoire was evaluated using RTK rarefaction, the Chao1 estimator, and Recon v2.1 estimates of unobserved clonotypes. OLGA was used to compute generation probabilities for all TCRbeta clonotypes that the gDNA method yielded from four donors. Imported from immuneACCESS, the table was reduced by TCRdb to in-frame sequences with V and J called. These copies leave out some clones; in studies compared against another copy, an unresolved V gene accounts for under half, and the cause of the remainder is not known. Clone size and V and J calls were adopted from that table, with D and trimming inferred from the DNA. The sample has some 200,000 clones on record, approximately 92% of them singletons. Around 0.067% of the sample is held by the ten biggest clonotypes.

The germline V gene sets CDR1 to SQVTM and CDR2 to ANQGSEA. At the junction V is shortened by 5 bases and J by 2 bases; bases outside the gene matches: 1. Spanning cysteine to phenylalanine, the CDR3 consists of 13 amino acids. Just the 39-base CDR3 DNA is kept, in frame starting at base 1. Sequenced input: naive CD4+ T cells sorted from blood. Sample cell subset or site, as interpreted from the label and publication: CD45RA+ positively selected. The chain couples TRBV29-1 to TRBJ2-7, with 12 bases matching TRBD2. The sequence was obtained from a woman in her 30s in good health. The bases read TGCAGCGTTAGGACTAGCGGGACCTACGAGCAGTACTTC. Translated, it reads CSVRTSGTYEQYF.